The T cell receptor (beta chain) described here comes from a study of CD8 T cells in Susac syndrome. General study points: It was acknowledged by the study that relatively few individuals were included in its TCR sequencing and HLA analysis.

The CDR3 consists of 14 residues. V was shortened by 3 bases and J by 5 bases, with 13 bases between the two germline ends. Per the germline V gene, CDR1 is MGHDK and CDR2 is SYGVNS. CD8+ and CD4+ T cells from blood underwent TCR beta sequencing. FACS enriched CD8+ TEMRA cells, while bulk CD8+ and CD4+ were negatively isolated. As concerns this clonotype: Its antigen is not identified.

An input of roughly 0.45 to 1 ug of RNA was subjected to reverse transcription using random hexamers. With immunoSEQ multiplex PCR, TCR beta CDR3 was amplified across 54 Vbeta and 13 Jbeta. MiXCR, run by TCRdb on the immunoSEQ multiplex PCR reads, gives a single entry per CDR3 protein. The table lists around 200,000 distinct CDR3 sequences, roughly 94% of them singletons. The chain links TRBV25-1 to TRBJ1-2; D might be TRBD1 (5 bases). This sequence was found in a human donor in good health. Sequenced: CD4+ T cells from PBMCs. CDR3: CASSDGGYTYGYTF. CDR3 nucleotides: TGTGCCAGCAGTGATGGGGGGTACACTTATGGCTACACCTTC.